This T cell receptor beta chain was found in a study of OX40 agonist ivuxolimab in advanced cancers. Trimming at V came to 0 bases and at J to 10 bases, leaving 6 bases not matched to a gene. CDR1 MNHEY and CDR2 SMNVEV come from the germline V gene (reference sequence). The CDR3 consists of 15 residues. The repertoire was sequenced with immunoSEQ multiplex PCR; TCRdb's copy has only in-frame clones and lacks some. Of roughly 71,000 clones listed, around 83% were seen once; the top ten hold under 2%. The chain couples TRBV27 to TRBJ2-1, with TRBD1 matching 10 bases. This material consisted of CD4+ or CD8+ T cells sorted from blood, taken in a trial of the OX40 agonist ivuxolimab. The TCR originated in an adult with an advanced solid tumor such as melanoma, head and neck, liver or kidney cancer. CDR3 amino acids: CASSLSGQGIWEQFF. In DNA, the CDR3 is TGTGCCAGCAGTTTATCGGGACAGGGGATCTGGGAGCAGTTCTTC.